This section outlines one T cell receptor beta chain sequence together with its context. What antigen it recognizes has not been identified. No quality values exist for individual bases; no much larger clone is one base distant. The data derive from a study of shared clonotypes between healthy human individuals (dated by TCRdb to the early 2020s). Background on the whole study: The cohort included three men and a couple of women between 18 and 49 years of age. To increase sequencing depth and limit assay-specific biases, different laboratories used diverse techniques to prepare libraries and sequence TCR repertoires. To estimate repertoire size and how much clonotype sharing occurs between individuals, the study deeply sequenced the blood TCR repertoires of a handful of healthy adults. For each donor, CD4 naive and CD4 memory were each run on three plates, CD8 naive on two plates, and CD8 memory on one plate. Each donor's leukapheresis produced roughly between roughly 0.85 and 9.5 billion PBMCs.

CDR1 and CDR2 were assigned from the germline V gene as LGHNA and YNFKEQ. At the junction V is shortened by 0 bases and J by 4 bases, with 13 bases in between. The CDR3 has 16 amino acids, counting the end cysteine and phenylalanine. CDR3 DNA is the only sequence kept; it has 48 bases, read in frame from the first base. Using the deep immunoSEQ assay, multiplex PCR amplified TCR CDR3 regions from genomic DNA. Extracted genomic DNA from each cell subset was distributed evenly across all wells of several immunoSEQ 96-well plates, and each plate was treated as a replicate. For sorted subsets, each replicate PCR was loaded with approximately 0.2 ug genomic DNA, equivalent to 30,000 to 35,000 T cell genomes. Purified libraries were measured with a Qubit 3.0 fluorometer, size-checked on a Bioanalyzer 2100, and measured again with the KAPA Library Quantification kit. Each immunoSEQ 96-well plate was sequenced on its own single-read 150-cycle Illumina NextSeq 550 flow cell. The paper's processing steps were these. The immunoSEQ output contained only junctional sequences without quality scores, so filtering could not match that applied to full-length reads. To assign V/J genes and CDR3, sequences were annotated using PyIR, a Python wrapper for IgBLAST v1.9, with IMGT germline references. Reads were filtered out if the reads had weak V/J assignments (E-value above 1e-6), no CDR3, stop codons, out-of-frame junctions, or ambiguous translated residues. A V3J clonotype was defined by an identical inferred V gene, J gene, and CDR3 amino acid sequence. The percentage overlap between two repertoires was calculated by dividing the number of shared unique clonotypes by the size of the smaller repertoire. Three approaches were used to assess repertoire richness: RTK rarefaction, the Chao1 estimator, and Recon v2.1 estimates of unobserved clonotypes. Generation probabilities for all TCRbeta clonotypes obtained by the gDNA method from a few donors were computed using OLGA. The table comes from immuneACCESS by way of TCRdb, which keeps in-frame sequences with V and J called. Part of the clones is missing from these tables; in studies checked, under half for an unresolved V gene and the rest for unknown reasons. The V and J calls and clone size were taken over from that table, and D and trimming were inferred from the DNA. For this sample the table gives roughly 2.1 million clones, of which under 95% were detected only once. The ten biggest clones cover around 1.7% of the sample.

General conclusions and limits of the study: Larger estimated clonotype richness was generally found for naive subsets than for memory subsets. When four donors were compared, the shared fraction of clonotypes was roughly 5% for naive CD4, approximately 3.5% for naive CD8, 2% to 2.5% for memory CD4, and 0.35% to 0.4% for memory CD8. Rarefaction of sorted-subset datasets indicated incomplete sequencing despite the large sequencing depth. Compared with non-shared clonotypes, clonotypes shared by all four sorted-subset donors had higher generation probabilities. Pairwise subsampling indicated that sequencing depth was expected to affect the degree of clonotype sharing among donors. The genetic and exposure-history diversity represented was limited by the small number of donors. Sampling was restricted to blood, and TCR repertoires in tissue are likely to differ from TCR repertoires in blood.

For the CD8 naive samples, CD45RO-negative cells were positively selected for CCR7, yielding a CD45RA+CCR7+ population from which TemRA cells were excluded. The donors were healthy, HIV-negative adults with no recently reported acute infections or vaccinations. All donors were Caucasian adults living in Nashville, Tennessee, USA. Blood was collected by leukapheresis, and PBMCs were isolated by Ficoll-Histopaque density gradient centrifugation and then cryopreserved in liquid nitrogen vapor phase. Purity and quantity of every magnetically sorted T cell population were checked by analytical flow cytometry. Each sorted fraction had its genomic DNA isolated and then quantified by UV absorbance on a Nanodrop 2000c.

Recombination joined TRBV4-2 with TRBJ2-1; a weak D assignment points to TRBD1 (5 bases agree). Sequencing was done on a sample of naive CD8+ T cells from PBMCs. The sample's cell subset or site label is to be understood as: CD45RA+CCR7+. This sequence originates from a man aged 18 to 30 in good health. Some clones in this sample may be carry-over from other donors' samples. The CDR3: CASSQESGWGYNEQFF. At the DNA level, the sequence is TGTGCCAGCAGCCAAGAATCAGGGTGGGGATACAATGAGCAGTTCTTC.